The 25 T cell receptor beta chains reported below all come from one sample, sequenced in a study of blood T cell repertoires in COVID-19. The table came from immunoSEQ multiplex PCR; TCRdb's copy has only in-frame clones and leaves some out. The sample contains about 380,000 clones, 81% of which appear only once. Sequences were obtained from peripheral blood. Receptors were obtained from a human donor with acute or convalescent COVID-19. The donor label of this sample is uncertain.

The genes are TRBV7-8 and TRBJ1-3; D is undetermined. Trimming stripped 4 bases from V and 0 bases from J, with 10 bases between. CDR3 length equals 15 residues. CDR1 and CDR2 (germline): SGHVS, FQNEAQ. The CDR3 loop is CASSSGRSSGNTIYF. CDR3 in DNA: TGTGCCAGCAGCTCTGGAAGGAGCTCTGGAAACACCATATATTTT.

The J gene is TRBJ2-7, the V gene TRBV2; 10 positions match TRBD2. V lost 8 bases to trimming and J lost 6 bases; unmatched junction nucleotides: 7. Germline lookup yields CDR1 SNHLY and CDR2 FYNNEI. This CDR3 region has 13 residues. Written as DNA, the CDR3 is TGTGCCAGCCAAGCGGGAGGGCCTTTCGAGCAGTACTTC. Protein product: CASQAGGPFEQYF.

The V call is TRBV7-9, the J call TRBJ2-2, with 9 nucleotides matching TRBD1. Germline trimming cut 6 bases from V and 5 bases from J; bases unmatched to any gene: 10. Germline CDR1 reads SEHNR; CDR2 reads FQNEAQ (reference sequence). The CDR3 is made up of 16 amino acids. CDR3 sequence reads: CASSLQGALRTGELFF. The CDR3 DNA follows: TGTGCCAGCAGTCTACAGGGGGCACTGAGAACCGGGGAGCTGTTTTTT. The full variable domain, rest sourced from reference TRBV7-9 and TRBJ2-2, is DTGVSQNPRHKITKRGQNVTFRCDPISEHNRLYWYRQTLGQGPEFLTYFQNEAQLEKSRLLSDRFSAERPKGSFSTLEIQRTEQGDSAMYLCASSLQGALRTGELFFGEGSRLTVL.

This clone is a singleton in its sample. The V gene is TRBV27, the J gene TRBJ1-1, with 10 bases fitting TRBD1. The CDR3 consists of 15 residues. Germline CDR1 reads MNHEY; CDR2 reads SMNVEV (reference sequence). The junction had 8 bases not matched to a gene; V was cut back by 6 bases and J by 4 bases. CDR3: CASRYRTGGTTEAFF. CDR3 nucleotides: TGTGCCAGCAGGTATCGGACAGGGGGGACCACTGAAGCTTTCTTT.

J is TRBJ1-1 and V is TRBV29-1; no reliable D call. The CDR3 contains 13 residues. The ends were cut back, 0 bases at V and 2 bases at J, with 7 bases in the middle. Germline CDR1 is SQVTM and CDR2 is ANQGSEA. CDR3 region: CSVEEYINTEAFF. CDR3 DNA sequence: TGCAGCGTTGAAGAATACATTAACACTGAAGCTTTCTTT.

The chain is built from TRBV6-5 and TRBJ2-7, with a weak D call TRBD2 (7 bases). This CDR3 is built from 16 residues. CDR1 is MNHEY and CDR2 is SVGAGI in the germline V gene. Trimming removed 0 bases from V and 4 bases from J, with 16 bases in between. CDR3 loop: CASSYSGGGLLYEQYF. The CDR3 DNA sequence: TGTGCCAGCAGTTACTCGGGCGGGGGCCTCCTATACGAGCAGTACTTC.

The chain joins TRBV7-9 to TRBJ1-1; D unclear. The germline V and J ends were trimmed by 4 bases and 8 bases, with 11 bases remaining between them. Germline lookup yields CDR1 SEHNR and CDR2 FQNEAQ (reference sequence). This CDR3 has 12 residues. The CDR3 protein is CASSSTGTEAFF. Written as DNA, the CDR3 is TGTGCCAGCAGCTCCACGGGAACCGAAGCTTTCTTT.

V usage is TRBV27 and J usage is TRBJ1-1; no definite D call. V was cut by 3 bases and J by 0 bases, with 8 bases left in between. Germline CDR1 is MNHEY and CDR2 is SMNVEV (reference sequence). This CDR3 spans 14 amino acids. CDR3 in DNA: TGTGCCAGCAGTTTGAGGATAATGAACACTGAAGCTTTCTTT. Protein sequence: CASSLRIMNTEAFF.

This CDR3 reads CASSLPGISGELFF. In nucleotides, the CDR3 is TGTGCCAGCAGCCTCCCGGGGATCTCCGGGGAGCTGTTTTTT. The chain uses TRBV3-1 (or the pseudogene TRBV3-2) and TRBJ2-2; maybe TRBD2 (5 bases). The CDR3 consists of 14 residues. Trimming left V 4 bases short and J 6 bases short, with 12 bases between. Germline CDR1 and CDR2: LGHDT and YNNKEL (reference sequence).

The CDR3 loop is CASSSGLAGSGANVLTF. Written as DNA, the CDR3 is TGTGCCAGCAGCTCAGGGTTAGCGGGCTCTGGGGCCAACGTCCTGACTTTC. The chain has TRBV7-8 and TRBJ2-6; 7 nucleotides line up with TRBD2. Germline V gene data show CDR1 as SGHVS and CDR2 as FQNEAQ. The CDR3 is 17 residues long. J was trimmed by 0 bases and V by 4 bases; bases with no gene match: 6.

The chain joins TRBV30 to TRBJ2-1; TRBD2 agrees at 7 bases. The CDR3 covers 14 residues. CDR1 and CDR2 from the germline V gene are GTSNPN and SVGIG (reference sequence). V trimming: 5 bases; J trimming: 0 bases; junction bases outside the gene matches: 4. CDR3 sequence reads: CAWGPSGSYNEQFF. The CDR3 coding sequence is TGTGCCTGGGGACCTAGCGGCTCCTACAATGAGCAGTTCTTC.

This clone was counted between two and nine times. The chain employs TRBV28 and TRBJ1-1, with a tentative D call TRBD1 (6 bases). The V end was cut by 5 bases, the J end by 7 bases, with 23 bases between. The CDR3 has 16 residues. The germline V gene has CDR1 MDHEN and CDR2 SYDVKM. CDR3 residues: CASSLYYRAPPHEAFF. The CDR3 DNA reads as TGTGCCAGCAGTCTCTATTACAGGGCTCCCCCACATGAAGCTTTCTTT.

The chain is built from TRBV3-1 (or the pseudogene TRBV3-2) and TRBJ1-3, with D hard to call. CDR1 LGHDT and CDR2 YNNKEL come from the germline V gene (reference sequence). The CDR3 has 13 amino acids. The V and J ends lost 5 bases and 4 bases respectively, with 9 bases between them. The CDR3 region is CASSAHNGNTIYF. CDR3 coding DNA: TGTGCCAGCAGCGCGCATAACGGAAACACCATATATTTT.

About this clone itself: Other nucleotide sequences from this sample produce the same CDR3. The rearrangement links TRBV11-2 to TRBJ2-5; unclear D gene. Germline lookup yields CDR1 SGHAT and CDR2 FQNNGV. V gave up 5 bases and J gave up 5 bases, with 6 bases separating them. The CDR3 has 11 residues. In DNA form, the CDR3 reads TGTGCCAGCAGCCCACACGAGACCCAGTACTTC. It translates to CASSPHETQYF.

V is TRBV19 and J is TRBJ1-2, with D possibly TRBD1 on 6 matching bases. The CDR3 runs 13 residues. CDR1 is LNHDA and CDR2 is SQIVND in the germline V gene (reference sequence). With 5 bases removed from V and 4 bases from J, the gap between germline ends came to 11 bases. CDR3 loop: CASSEQGPYGYTF. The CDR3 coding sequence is TGTGCCAGTAGTGAACAGGGTCCCTATGGCTACACCTTC.

CDR3 in DNA: TGCAGCGTTGGCGGGTCGCAAAATCAGCCCCAGCATTTT. Translating it yields CSVGGSQNQPQHF. The V call is TRBV29-1, the J call TRBJ1-5; D gene ambiguous. Germline CDR1 and CDR2: SQVTM and ANQGSEA. V was clipped by 4 bases and J by 4 bases, with 11 bases between them. The CDR3 runs 13 residues.

CDR3 nucleotides: TGTGCCAGCTCACCGCCGGGACTAACCCTCTACAATGAGCAGTTCTTC. Amino acids: CASSPPGLTLYNEQFF. This chain links TRBV18 with TRBJ2-1; 7 bases are shared with TRBD2. Germline-derived CDR1 and CDR2 are KGHSH and LQKENI. CDR3 length: 16 residues. J gave up 3 bases and V 3 bases, and 8 bases lay outside the gene matches.

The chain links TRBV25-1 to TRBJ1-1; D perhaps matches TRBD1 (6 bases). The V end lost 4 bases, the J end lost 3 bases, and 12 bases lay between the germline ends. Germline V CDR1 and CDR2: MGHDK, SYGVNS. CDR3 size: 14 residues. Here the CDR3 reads CASSAQGGYTEAFF. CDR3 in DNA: TGTGCCAGCAGTGCACAGGGAGGGTACACTGAAGCTTTCTTT.

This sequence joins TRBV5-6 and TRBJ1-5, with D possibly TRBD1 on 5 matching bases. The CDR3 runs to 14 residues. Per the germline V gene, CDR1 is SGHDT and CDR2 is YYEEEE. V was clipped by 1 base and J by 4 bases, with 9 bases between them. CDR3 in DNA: TGTGCCAGCAGCTTGAAGGGGTGGAATCAGCCCCAGCATTTT. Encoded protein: CASSLKGWNQPQHF.

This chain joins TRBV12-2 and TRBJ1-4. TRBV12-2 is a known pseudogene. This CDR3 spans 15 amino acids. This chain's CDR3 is CASRLVALENEKLFF. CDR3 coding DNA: TGTGCAAGTCGCTTAGTGGCCTTGGAGAATGAAAAACTGTTTTTT.

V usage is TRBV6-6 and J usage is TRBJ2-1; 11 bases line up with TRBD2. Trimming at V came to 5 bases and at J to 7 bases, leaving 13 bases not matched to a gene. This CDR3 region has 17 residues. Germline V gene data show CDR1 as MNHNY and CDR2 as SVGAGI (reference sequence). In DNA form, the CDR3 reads TGTGCCAGCAGTCCCGTACTACTAGCGGGGGTTGATAATGAGCAGTTCTTC. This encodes CASSPVLLAGVDNEQFF.

CDR3 sequence: CASSSGGMNTEAFF. The CDR3 DNA reads TGTGCCAGCAGCTCAGGGGGCATGAACACTGAAGCTTTCTTT. The V call is TRBV6-5, the J call TRBJ1-1; 8 nucleotides match TRBD1. The CDR3 spans 14 residues. Losses at the gene ends were 6 bases for V and 0 bases for J; bases not matched to a gene: 3. Germline loops: CDR1 MNHEY, CDR2 SVGAGI.

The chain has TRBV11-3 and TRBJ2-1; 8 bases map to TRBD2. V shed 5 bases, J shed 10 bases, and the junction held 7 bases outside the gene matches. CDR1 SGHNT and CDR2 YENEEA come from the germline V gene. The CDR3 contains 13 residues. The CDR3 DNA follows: TGTGCCAGCAGCCCTCGACGGGGGGGAGAGCAGTTCTTC. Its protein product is CASSPRRGGEQFF.

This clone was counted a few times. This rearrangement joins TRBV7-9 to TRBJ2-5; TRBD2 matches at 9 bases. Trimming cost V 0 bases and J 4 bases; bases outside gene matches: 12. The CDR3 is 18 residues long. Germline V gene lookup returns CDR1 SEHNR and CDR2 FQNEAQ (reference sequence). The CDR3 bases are TGTGCCAGCAGCTTAGCTATAGCGGGAGTTGTAGTAGGAGAGACCCAGTACTTC. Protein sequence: CASSLAIAGVVVGETQYF. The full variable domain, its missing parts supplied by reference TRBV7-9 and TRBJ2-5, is DTGVSQNPRHKITKRGQNVTFRCDPISEHNRLYWYRQTLGQGPEFLTYFQNEAQLEKSRLLSDRFSAERPKGSFSTLEIQRTEQGDSAMYLCASSLAIAGVVVGETQYFGPGTRLLVL.

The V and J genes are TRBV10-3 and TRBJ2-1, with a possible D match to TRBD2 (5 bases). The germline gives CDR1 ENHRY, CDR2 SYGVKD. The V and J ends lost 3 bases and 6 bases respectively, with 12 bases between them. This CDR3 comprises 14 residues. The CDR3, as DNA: TGTGCCATCAGTGAAATACTAGTCCCCAATGAGCAGTTCTTC. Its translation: CAISEILVPNEQFF.